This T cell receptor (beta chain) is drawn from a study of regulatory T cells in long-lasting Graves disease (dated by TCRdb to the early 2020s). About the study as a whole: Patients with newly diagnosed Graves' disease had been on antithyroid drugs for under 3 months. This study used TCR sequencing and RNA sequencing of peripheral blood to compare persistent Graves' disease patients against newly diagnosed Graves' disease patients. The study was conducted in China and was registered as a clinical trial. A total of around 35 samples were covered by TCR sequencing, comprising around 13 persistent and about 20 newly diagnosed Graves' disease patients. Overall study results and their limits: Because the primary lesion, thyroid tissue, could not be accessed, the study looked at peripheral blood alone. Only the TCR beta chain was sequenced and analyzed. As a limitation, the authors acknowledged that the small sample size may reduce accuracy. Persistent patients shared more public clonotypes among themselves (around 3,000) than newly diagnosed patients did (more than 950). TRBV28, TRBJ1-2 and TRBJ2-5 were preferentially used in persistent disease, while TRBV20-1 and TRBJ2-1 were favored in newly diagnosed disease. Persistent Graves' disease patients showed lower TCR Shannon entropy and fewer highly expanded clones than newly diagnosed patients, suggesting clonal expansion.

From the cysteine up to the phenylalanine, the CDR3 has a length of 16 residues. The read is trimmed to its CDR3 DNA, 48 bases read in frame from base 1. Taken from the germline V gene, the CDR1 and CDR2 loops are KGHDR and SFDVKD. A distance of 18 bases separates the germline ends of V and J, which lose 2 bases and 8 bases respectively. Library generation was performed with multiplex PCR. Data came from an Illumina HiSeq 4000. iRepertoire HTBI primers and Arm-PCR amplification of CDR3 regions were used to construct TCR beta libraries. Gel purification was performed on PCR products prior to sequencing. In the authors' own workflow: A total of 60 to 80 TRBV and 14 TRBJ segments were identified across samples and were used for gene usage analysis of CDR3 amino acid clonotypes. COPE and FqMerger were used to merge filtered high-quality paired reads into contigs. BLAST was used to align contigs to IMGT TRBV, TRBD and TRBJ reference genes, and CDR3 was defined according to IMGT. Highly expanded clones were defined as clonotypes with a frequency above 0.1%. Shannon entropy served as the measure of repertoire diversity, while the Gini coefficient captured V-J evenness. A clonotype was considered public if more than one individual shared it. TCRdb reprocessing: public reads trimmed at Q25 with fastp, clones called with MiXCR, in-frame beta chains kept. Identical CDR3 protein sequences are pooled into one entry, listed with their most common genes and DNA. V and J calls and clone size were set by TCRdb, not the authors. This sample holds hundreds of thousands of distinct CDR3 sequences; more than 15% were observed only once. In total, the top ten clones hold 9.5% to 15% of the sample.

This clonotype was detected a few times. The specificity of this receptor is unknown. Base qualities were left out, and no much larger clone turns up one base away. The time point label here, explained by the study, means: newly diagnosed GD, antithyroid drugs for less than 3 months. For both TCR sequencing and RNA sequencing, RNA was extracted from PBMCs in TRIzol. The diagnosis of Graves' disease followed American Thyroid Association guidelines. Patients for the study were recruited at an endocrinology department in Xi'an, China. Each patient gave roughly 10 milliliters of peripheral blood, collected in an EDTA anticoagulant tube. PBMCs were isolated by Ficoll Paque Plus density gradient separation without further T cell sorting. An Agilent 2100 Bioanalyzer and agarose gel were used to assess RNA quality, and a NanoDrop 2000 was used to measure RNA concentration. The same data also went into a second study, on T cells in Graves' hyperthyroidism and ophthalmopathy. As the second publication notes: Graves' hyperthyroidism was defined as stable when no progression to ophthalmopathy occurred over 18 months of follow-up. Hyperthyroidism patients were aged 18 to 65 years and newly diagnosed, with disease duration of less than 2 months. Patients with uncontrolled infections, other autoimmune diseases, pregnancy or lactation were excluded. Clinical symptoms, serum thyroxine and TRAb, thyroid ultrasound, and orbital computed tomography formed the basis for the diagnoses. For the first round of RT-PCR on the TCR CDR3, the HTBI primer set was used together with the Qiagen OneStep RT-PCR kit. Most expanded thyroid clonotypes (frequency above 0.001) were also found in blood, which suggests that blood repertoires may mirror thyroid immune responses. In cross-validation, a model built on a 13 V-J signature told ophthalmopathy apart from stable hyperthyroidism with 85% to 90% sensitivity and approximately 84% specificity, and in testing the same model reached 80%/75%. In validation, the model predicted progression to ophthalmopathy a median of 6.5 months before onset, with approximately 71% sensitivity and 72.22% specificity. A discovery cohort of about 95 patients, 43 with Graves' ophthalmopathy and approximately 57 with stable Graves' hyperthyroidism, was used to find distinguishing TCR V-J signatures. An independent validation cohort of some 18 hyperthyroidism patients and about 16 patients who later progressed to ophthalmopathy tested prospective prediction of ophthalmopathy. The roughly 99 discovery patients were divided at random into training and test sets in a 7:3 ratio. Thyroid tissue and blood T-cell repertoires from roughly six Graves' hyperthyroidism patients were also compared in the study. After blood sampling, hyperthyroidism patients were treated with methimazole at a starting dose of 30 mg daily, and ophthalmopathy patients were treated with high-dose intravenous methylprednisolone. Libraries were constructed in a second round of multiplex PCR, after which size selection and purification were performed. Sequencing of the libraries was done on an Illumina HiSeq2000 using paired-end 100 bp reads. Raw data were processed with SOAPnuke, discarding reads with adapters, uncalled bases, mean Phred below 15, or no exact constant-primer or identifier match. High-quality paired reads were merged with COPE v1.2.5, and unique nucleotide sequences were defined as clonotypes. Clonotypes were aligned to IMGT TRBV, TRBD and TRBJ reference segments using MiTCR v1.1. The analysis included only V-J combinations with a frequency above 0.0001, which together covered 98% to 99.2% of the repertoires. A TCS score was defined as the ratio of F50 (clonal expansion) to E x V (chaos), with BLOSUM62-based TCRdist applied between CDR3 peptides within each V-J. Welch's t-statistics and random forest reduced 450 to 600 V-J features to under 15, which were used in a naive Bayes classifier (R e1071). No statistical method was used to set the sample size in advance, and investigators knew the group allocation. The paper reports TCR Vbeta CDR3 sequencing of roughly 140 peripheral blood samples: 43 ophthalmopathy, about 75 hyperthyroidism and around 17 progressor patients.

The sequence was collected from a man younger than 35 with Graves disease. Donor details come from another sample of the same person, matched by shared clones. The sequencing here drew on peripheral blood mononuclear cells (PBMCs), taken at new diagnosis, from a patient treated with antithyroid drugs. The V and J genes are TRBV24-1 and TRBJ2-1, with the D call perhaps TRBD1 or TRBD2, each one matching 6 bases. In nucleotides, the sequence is TGTGCCACCAGTGATTCGGGGGCAGGCGTTCAAGATGAGCAGTTCTTC. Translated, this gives CATSDSGAGVQDEQFF.